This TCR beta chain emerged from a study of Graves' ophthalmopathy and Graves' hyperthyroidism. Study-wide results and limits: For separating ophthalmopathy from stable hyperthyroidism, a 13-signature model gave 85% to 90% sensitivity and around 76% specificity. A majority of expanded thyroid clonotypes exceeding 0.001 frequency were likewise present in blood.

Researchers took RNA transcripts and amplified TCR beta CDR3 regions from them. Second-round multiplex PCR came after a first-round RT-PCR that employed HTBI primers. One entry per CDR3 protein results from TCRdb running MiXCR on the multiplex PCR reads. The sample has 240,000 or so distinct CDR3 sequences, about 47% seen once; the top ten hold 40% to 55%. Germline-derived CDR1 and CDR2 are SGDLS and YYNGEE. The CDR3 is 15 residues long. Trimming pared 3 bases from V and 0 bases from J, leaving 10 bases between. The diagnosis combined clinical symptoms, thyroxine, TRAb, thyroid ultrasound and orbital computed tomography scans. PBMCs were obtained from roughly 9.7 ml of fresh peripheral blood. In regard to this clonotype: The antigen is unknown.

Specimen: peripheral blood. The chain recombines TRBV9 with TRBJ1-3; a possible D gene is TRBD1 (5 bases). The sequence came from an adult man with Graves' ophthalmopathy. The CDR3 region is CASSADSLSGNTIYF. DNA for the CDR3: TGTGCCAGCAGCGCCGACAGCCTCTCTGGAAACACCATATATTTT.